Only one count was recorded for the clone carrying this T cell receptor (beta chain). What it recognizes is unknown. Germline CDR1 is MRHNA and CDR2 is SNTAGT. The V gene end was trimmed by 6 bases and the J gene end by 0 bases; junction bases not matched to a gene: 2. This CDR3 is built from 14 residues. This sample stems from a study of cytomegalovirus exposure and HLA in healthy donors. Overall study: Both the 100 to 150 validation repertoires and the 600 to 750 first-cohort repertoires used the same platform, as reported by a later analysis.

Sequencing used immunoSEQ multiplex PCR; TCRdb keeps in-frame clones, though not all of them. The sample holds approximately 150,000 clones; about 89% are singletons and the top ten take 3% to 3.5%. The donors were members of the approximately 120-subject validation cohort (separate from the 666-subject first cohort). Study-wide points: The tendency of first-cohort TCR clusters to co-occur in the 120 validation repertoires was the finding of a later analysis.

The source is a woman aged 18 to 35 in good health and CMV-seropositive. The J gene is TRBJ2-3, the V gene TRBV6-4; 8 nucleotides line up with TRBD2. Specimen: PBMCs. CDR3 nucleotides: TGTGCCAGCAGCCCTAGCGGGAGCACAGATACGCAGTATTTT. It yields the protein CASSPSGSTDTQYF.